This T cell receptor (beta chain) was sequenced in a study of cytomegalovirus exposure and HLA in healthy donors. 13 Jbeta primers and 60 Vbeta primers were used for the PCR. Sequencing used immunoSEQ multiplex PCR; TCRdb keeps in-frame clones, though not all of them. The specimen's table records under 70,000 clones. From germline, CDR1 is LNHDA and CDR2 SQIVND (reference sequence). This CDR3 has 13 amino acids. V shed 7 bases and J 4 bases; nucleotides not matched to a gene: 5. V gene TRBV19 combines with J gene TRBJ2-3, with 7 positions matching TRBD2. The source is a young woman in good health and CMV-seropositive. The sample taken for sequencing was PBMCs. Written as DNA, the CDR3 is TGTGCCAGTACTAGCGGATATGCAGATACGCAGTATTTT. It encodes CASTSGYADTQYF.